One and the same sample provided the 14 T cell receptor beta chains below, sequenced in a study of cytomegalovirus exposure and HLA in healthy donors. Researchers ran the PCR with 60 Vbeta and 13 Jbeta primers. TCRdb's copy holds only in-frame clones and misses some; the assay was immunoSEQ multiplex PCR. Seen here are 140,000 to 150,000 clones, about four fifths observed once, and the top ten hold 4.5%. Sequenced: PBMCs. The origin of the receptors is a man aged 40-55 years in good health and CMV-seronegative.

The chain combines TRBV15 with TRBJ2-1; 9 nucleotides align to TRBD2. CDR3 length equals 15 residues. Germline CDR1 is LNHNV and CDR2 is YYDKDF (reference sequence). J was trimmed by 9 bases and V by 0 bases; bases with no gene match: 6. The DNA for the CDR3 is TGTGCCACCAGCAGAGAGCAGCGGGGGGCTGGTGAGCAGTTCTTC. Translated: CATSREQRGAGEQFF.

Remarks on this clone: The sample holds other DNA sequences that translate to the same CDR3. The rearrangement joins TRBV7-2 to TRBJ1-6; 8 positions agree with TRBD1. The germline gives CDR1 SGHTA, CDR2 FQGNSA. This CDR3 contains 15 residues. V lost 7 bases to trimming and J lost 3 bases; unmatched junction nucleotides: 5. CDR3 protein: CASKRQGSYNSPLHF. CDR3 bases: TGTGCCAGCAAGAGACAGGGGAGCTATAATTCACCCCTCCACTTT.

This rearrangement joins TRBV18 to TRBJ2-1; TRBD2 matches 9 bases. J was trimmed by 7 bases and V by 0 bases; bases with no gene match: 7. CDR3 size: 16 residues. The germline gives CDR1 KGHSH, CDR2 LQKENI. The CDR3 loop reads CASSPPGLAIGNEQFF. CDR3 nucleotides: TGTGCCAGCTCACCACCGGGACTAGCCATTGGAAATGAGCAGTTCTTC.

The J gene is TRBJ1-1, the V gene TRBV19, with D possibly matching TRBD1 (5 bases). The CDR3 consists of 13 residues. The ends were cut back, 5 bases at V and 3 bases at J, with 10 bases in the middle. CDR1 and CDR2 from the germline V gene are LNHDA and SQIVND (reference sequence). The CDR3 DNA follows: TGTGCCAGTAGTGTCGGGGGTTACACTGAAGCTTTCTTT. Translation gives CASSVGGYTEAFF.

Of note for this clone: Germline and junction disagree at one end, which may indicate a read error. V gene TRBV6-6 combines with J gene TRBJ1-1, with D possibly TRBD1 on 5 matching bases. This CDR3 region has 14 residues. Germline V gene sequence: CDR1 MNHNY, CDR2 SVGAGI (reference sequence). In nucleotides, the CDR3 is TGTACCAGCAGTTACTCGGAGGGGTACACTGAAGCTTTCTTT. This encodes CTSSYSEGYTEAFF.

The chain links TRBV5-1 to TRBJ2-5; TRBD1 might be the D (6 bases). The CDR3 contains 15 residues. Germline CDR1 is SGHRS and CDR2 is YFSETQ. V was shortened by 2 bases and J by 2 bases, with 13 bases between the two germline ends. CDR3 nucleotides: TGCGCCAGCAGCTTCCCCGGGACACTACAAGAGACCCAGTACTTC. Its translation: CASSFPGTLQETQYF.

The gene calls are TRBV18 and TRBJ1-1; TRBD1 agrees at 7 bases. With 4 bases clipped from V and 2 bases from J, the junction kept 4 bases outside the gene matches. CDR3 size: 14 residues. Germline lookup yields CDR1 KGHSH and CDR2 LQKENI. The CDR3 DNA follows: TGTGCCAGCTCACGGGACAGCAAAAACACTGAAGCTTTCTTT. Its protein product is CASSRDSKNTEAFF.

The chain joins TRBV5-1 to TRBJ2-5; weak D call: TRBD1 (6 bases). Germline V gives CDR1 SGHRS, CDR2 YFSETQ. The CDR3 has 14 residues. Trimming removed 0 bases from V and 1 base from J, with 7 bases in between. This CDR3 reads CASSLVGGQETQYF. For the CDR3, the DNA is TGCGCCAGCAGCTTGGTAGGGGGCCAAGAGACCCAGTACTTC.

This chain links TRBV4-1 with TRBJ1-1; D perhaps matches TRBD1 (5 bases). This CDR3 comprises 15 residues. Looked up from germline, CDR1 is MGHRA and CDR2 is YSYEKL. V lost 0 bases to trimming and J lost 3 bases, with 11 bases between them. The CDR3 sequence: CASSQEKGRDTEAFF. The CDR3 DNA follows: TGCGCCAGCAGCCAAGAAAAGGGCAGGGACACTGAAGCTTTCTTT.

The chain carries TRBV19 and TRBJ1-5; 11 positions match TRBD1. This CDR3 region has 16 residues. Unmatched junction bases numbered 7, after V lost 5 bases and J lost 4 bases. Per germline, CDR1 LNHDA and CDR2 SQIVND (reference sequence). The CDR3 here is CASSPWDRGKNQPQHF. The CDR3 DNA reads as TGTGCCAGTAGTCCCTGGGACAGGGGGAAGAATCAGCCCCAGCATTTT.

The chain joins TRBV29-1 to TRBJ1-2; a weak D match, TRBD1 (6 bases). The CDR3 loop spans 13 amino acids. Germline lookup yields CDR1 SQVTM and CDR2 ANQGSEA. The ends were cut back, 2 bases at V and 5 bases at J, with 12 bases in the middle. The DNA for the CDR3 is TGCAGCGTTGAACCTGGGGGCGTGTATGGCTACACCTTC. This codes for CSVEPGGVYGYTF.

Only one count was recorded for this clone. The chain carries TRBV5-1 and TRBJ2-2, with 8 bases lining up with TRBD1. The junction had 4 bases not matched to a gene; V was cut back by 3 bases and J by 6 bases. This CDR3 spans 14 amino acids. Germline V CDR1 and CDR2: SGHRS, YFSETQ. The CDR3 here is CASSSDRGAGELFF. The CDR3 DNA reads TGCGCCAGCAGCTCCGACAGGGGCGCCGGGGAGCTGTTTTTT.

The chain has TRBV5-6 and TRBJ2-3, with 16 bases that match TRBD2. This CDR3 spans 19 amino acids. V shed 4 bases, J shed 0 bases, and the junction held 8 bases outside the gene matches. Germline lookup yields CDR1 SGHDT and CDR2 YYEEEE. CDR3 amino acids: CASSPGLAGGPYSTDTQYF. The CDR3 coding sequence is TGTGCCAGCAGCCCGGGACTAGCGGGGGGGCCTTATAGCACAGATACGCAGTATTTT. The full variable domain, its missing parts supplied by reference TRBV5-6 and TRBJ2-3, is DAGVTQSPTHLIKTRGQQVTLRCSPKSGHDTVSWYQQALGQGPQFIFQYYEEEERQRGNFPDRFSGHQFPNYSSELNVNALLLGDSALYLCASSPGLAGGPYSTDTQYFGPGTRLTVL.

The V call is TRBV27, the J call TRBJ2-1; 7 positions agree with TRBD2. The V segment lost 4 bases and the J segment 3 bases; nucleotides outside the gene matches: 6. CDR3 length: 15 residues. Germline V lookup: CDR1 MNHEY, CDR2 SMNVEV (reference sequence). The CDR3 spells CASSSLGGGYNEQFF. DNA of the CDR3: TGTGCCAGCAGTTCCCTGGGGGGGGGCTACAATGAGCAGTTCTTC.